This entry is about one TCR beta chain. This clonotype was seen a few times. Its antigen remains unidentified. Base-call qualities are not available, and no considerably larger clone is one nucleotide away. A constant-region primer and ProtoScript II reverse transcriptase were used to reverse-transcribe TCRbeta-specific cDNA from about 0.55 ug total RNA. The TCRbeta libraries were prepared through three rounds of nested multiplex PCR following a slightly modified ARM-PCR procedure. Each of the first two PCR rounds ran for approximately 10 cycles and used multiplex TRBV1-TRBV30 forward primers together with a Cbeta reverse primer. Sample barcodes and Illumina adapters were added in a final 25-cycle PCR using Deep VentR polymerase. Before sequencing, amplicons between 200 and 500 bp were purified from gel using a QIAquick gel extraction kit. TCRbeta amplicons were sequenced on an Illumina HiSeq 2500 with 250-bp paired-end reads. The source study handled its data this way. Trimmomatic v0.33 was used to quality-trim the reads, and FLASH v1.2.11 was used to merge paired reads so that full CDR3 sequences could be recovered. V, D and J germline segments were assigned to the rearranged TCRbeta sequences by MiGEC v1.2.1b. Clonotype statistics and Shannon-Wiener diversity indices were computed with VDJtools v1.0.0. To reduce sampling bias, subsequent analyses other than the diversity analysis used only the 250 most abundant clonotypes in each sample. The public reads were reanalyzed by TCRdb: fastp trimming at Q25, MiXCR alignment, in-frame beta chains only. For every CDR3 protein sequence, its rows merge into one entry that carries the most common genes and DNA. These V and J calls derive from TCRdb rather than the authors' analysis. The sample includes about 64,000 distinct CDR3 sequences, with roughly two thirds observed a single time. The ten largest clones capture 40% to 45% of the sample.

This sample is part of a study of tumor-infiltrating lymphocytes in primary liver carcinoma (dated by TCRdb to 2016 to 2017). For the study in its entirety: Of the five patients (three men and two women, aged 30 to 69 years), four had hepatocellular carcinoma and one had combined HCC and intrahepatic cholangiocarcinoma. Samples yielded roughly 3.65 to 7.5 million productive TCRbeta reads; read depth did not differ significantly between tissue types. Reproducibility between technical replicate repertoires was high, with correlation coefficients above 0.95 and mean shared-clone rates around 0.88. The tumors of the five patients were staged as T1-T3 N0M0, with maximum diameters ranging from about 4 to 10 cm. A total of about 35 specimens from 5 patients went through TCRbeta repertoire sequencing, namely 25 tumor regions, 5 adjacent noncancerous liver tissues and 5 peripheral blood samples. Across five regions of each liver tumor, along with adjacent normal tissue and blood, the study brought together TCRbeta repertoire sequencing, expression microarrays and whole-exome sequencing. The 20 to 30 tumor region samples were profiled with Agilent mRNA microarrays so that TCRbeta repertoire diversity could be related to the local molecular phenotype.

The germline V gene supplies CDR1 SQVTM and CDR2 ANQGSEA. Relative to germline, V is 8 bases shorter and J is 2 bases shorter, with 18 bases between their ends. The CDR3 contains 14 residues, cysteine and phenylalanine counted. The kept DNA is CDR3 alone, 42 bases in frame from the first base. General findings and caveats noted by the study authors: Only about 7-25% of top clones were found in all five regions of a tumor, suggesting spatial heterogeneity of tumor-infiltrating T cells. Only a few patients were included in the study, and the authors note that the findings should be validated in a larger study. Consistent with antigen-driven expansion, pairs of tumor regions showed higher repertoire overlap (mean around 36%) than either tumor-adjacent pairs (approximately 17%) or tumor-blood pairs (approximately 14%). Compared with blood, tumors had a significantly larger share of the repertoire taken up by the top 250 clones (p = 0.039). Bulk unsorted samples precluded comparing CD4+ and CD8+ T cell repertoires. Only the TCR beta chain was sequenced, which likely underestimates true repertoire diversity because unpaired alpha chains were not captured.

Total RNA and DNA were co-extracted without cell sorting from around 20-30 mg of bulk tissue using the AllPrep DNA/RNA mini kit. Between late 2015 and 2016, a few patients in China with histopathologically diagnosed primary liver carcinoma had surgical resection. At the time of sampling, the patients had chronic HBV infection and had not received any treatment. Five spatially separated regions were sampled from each tumor: the superior, inferior, left-lateral and right-lateral poles, plus the tumor centre. Histological examination found more than 75% viable tumor cells in every tumor sample. Each fresh piece of tumor and adjacent tissue was cut in two, with one half stored in RNAlater at -80 degrees C and the other half sent for histology.

The source material was liver tumor tissue from sampling region 4. Read against the paper, the sample's cell subset or site label means: tumor region T4, right-lateral pole. The TCR was taken from a middle-aged man with primary liver carcinoma and hepatitis B virus infection. This chain is built from TRBV29-1 and TRBJ1-1, and possibly TRBD1, on 6 matching bases. Read as DNA, the sequence is TGCAGCATTCTTCGGACAGACAGCAACACTGAAGCTTTCTTT. Its protein product is CSILRTDSNTEAFF.